Listed below are T cell receptor beta chains from one sample, sequenced in a study of control samples from healthy donors and cancer patients. Sequencing was performed with immunoSEQ multiplex PCR; in TCRdb, only in-frame clones are kept and a portion is missing. The sample includes 200,000 or so clones, roughly 94% of them seen just once. Sequencing input: blood. Every receptor here comes from a man aged 50-60 years in good health. The CDR3 runs from the conserved cysteine through the conserved F or W. D genes are given only for firm matches. Rows give clone size only sometimes, using once, few, many, or a class for an expanded clone.

>TRBV18|-|-|TRBJ1-1
TGTGCCAGCTCACCAGCAGGGGATACTGAAGCTTTCTTT
CASSPAGDTEAFF
>TRBV29-1|once|-|TRBJ1-2
TGCAGCGTTGAAACGGTGGGCGGCTATGGCTACACCTTC
CSVETVGGYGYTF
>TRBV6-6|-|TRBD1|TRBJ1-4
TGTGCCAGCAGTCGTGGGAGAGGGACAGCCACTAATGAAAAACTGTTTTTT
CASSRGRGTATNEKLFF
>TRBV29-1|-|-|TRBJ2-2
TGCAGCGTTGAAAACCCCCTCACCGGGGAGCTGTTTTTT
CSVENPLTGELFF
>TRBV19|-|-|TRBJ1-5
TGTGCCAGTAGTATAGAAGGAGAGCCCCAGCATTTT
CASSIEGEPQHF
>TRBV5-6|-|-|TRBJ1-5
TGTGCCAGCAGCCTCCTTCTGGGGGGTCAGCCCCAGCATTTT
CASSLLLGGQPQHF
>TRBV11-3|-|-|TRBJ2-2
TGTGCCAGCAGCTTAGCTCCCGGGGAGCTGTTTTTT
CASSLAPGELFF
>TRBV7-2|-|-|TRBJ1-1
TGTGCCAGCAGCTTTCAGGGAGGCACTGAAGCTTTCTTT
CASSFQGGTEAFF
>TRBV5-4|-|TRBD1|TRBJ1-4
TGTGCCAGCAGCTTTGACAGGGGATCTGAAAAACTGTTTTTT
CASSFDRGSEKLFF
>TRBV5-1|-|-|TRBJ2-3
TGCGCCAGCAGCGCGATGGGATTGGATACGCAGTATTTT
CASSAMGLDTQYF
>TRBV4-1|-|-|TRBJ2-5
TGCGCCAGCAGCCAAGGCGGGGTGAAGGGGCAAGAGACCCAGTACTTC
CASSQGGVKGQETQYF
>TRBV2|-|-|TRBJ1-1
TGTGCCAGCAAGAACGTCTTGAACACTGAAGCTTTCTTT
CASKNVLNTEAFF
>TRBV3-1/TRBV3-2|-|-|TRBJ1-2
TGTGCCAGCAGCCAAGATCCCAGCGGAGCTGACTATGGCTACACCTTC
CASSQDPSGADYGYTF
>TRBV4-1|-|-|TRBJ1-2
TGCGCCAGCAGTTCGGACAGAGGCTATGGCTACACCTTC
CASSSDRGYGYTF
>TRBV5-5|-|TRBD1|TRBJ2-1
TGTGCCAGCACCCTGGGACAGGGCCCAAACAATGAGCAGTTCTTC
CASTLGQGPNNEQFF
>TRBV19|-|-|TRBJ1-1
TGTGCCAGTAGTATCTTGGCCTCTCGAGCTTTCTTT
CASSILASRAFF
>TRBV6-5|-|-|TRBJ2-7
TGTGCCAGCAGTAGGTCGGCAGGGGGGCACGAGCAGTACTTC
CASSRSAGGHEQYF
>TRBV5-1|-|TRBD2|TRBJ2-5
TGCGCCAGCAGCTTGGAGGGGAGGGTAGGGCAAGAGACCCAGTACTTC
CASSLEGRVGQETQYF
>TRBV29-1|once|-|TRBJ2-6
TGCAGCGTTGACGGTGGGGCCAACGTCCTGACTTTC
CSVDGGANVLTF
>TRBV25-1|-|-|TRBJ2-1
TGTGCCAGCCCTCTACAGCAGGGGCGAATCTACAATGAGCAGTTCTTC
CASPLQQGRIYNEQFF
>TRBV5-1|-|-|TRBJ1-1
TGCGCCAGCAGCTTCCGGGGGGCCCCTGAAGCTTTCTTT
CASSFRGAPEAFF
>TRBV28|-|-|TRBJ1-4
TGTGCCAGCAGTTCGGGTCATGAGGGACAAAGAGAAAAACTGTTTTTT
CASSSGHEGQREKLFF
>TRBV11-2|-|-|TRBJ1-2
TGTGCCAGCAGCTTAGGGACATACTATGGCTACACCTTC
CASSLGTYYGYTF
>TRBV7-8|-|TRBD1|TRBJ1-2
TGTGCCAGCAGCTTAGTAATGAACCCCAAGACAGGGGGCAATTTAGCTAACTATGGCTACACCTTC
CASSLVMNPKTGGNLANYGYTF
>TRBV23-1|-|-|TRBJ2-6
TGCGCCAGCAGTCACCGGGCCAACGTCCTGACTTTC
CASSHRANVLTF
>TRBV5-5|-|-|TRBJ1-1
TGTGCCAGCAGCTTGGGGTGGGGGCGGAGTAGGACTGAAGCTTTCTTT
CASSLGWGRSRTEAFF
>TRBV12-3/TRBV12-4|once|-|TRBJ1-3
TGTGCCAGCAGCATTCGGAACACCATATATTTT
CASSIRNTIYF
>TRBV7-3|-|-|TRBJ1-2
TGTGCCAGCAGCGCAGGGGCAGCTAACTATGGCTACACCTTC
CASSAGAANYGYTF
>TRBV2|few|-|TRBJ2-7
TGTGTCTCGACGGGGGACAGCTCCTACGAGCAGTACTTC
CVSTGDSSYEQYF
>TRBV29-1|-|-|TRBJ2-5
TGCAGCGTTGTGAGACACCTCCAAGAGACCCAGTACTTC
CSVVRHLQETQYF
>TRBV7-3|-|TRBD1|TRBJ2-2
TGTGCCAGCAGCCCGCGGACAGGGGGGGACACCGGGGAGCTGTTTTTT
CASSPRTGGDTGELFF
>TRBV2|-|TRBD1|TRBJ2-1
TGTGCCAGCGCTGCTCCTGGTGGGACAGACTACAATGAGCAGTTCTTC
CASAAPGGTDYNEQFF
>TRBV2|-|-|TRBJ1-2
TGTGCCAGCAGTGGGCGGGGAGGGTCGAACTATGGCTACACCTTC
CASSGRGGSNYGYTF
>TRBV4-3|-|TRBD1|TRBJ1-1
TGCGCCAGCAGCCGCGAGGGGGCGGACACTGAAGCTTTCTTT
CASSREGADTEAFF
>TRBV3-1/TRBV3-2|-|TRBD1|TRBJ2-3
TGTGCCAGCAGCCAAGATATTGGGACAGGGTCGTTTCGGGATACGCAGTATTTT
CASSQDIGTGSFRDTQYF
>TRBV30|-|TRBD1|TRBJ1-1
TGTGCCTGGAGTAGGACAGGGCCCTATGAAGCTTTCTTT
CAWSRTGPYEAFF
>TRBV6-5|-|-|TRBJ1-2
TGTGCCAGCAGTTCGATCTCAGCTAACTATGGCTACACCTTC
CASSSISANYGYTF
>TRBV10-1|-|-|TRBJ2-1
TGCGCCAGCAGTGGTGCGGGGGCTAATGAGCAGTTCTTC
CASSGAGANEQFF
>TRBV27|-|-|TRBJ2-1
TGTGCCAGCAGTGGGGGCTACAATGAGCAGTTCTTC
CASSGGYNEQFF
>TRBV28|-|TRBD1|TRBJ1-4
TGTGCCAGCAGTACTACAGGGGGCGGGGAAAAACTGTTTTTT
CASSTTGGGEKLFF
>TRBV6-5|-|-|TRBJ2-3
TGTGCCAGCCGCCCTCAGGGGATGGGCACAGATACGCAGTATTTT
CASRPQGMGTDTQYF
>TRBV19|-|TRBD1|TRBJ1-5
TGTGCCAGTAGTATAACAGGGGACGGCCAGCCCCAGCATTTT
CASSITGDGQPQHF
>TRBV10-3|few|TRBD1|TRBJ2-2
TGTGCCATCAGTGAGCGAGGGACAGGGGATAGTACCGGGGAGCTGTTTTTT
CAISERGTGDSTGELFF
>TRBV2|-|-|TRBJ1-6
TGTGCCAGCGGGAGGAGCTCCTATAATTCACCCCTCCACTTT
CASGRSSYNSPLHF
>TRBV28|-|TRBD1|TRBJ1-5
TGTGCCAGCAACACGGGAGGCGGACAGGGGCTTCAGCCCCAGCATTTT
CASNTGGGQGLQPQHF
>TRBV19|-|TRBD1|TRBJ1-4
TGTGCCACCAATCCGGGACAGAAGAGTGAAAAACTGTTTTTT
CATNPGQKSEKLFF
>TRBV5-1|-|-|TRBJ2-2
TGCGCCAGCAGTGGCAGGGAGGCCGGGGAGCTGTTTTTT
CASSGREAGELFF
>TRBV28|once|-|TRBJ1-2
TGTGCCAGCCTAGGGACACCGATCTATGGCTACACCTTC
CASLGTPIYGYTF